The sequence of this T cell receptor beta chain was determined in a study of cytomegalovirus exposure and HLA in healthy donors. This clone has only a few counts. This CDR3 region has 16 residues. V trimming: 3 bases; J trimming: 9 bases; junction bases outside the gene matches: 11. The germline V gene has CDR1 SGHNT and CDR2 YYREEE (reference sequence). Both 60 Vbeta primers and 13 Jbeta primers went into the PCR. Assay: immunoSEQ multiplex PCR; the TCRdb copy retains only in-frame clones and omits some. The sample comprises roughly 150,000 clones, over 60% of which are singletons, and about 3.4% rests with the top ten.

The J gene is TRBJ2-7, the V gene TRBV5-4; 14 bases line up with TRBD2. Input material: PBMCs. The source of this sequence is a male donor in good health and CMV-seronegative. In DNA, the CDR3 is TGTGCCAGCAGCTCTGATGGGACTAGCGGGAGATCAGGGCAGTACTTC. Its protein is CASSSDGTSGRSGQYF.